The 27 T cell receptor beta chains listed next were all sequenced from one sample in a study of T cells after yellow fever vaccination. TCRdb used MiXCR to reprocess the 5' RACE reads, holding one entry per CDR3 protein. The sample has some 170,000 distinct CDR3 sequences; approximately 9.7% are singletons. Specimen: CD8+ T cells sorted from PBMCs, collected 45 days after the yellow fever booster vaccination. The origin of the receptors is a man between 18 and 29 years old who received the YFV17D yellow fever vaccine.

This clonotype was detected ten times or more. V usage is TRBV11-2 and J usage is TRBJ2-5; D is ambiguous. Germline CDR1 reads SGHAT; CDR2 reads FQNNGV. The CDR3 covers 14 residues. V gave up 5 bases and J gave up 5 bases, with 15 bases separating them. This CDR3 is CASSPPPGLETQYF. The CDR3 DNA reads TGTGCCAGCAGCCCGCCCCCGGGCCTGGAGACCCAGTACTTC.

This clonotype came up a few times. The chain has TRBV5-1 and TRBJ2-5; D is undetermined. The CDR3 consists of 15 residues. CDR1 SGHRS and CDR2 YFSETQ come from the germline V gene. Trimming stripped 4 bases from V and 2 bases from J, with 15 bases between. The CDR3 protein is CASSPPSAEQETQYF. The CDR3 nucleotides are TGCGCCAGCAGCCCCCCCAGCGCAGAGCAAGAGACCCAGTACTTC. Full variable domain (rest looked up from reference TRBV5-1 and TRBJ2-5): KAGVTQTPRYLIKTRGQQVTLSCSPISGHRSVSWYQQTPGQGLQFLFEYFSETQRNKGNFPGRFSGRQFSNSRSEMNVSTLELGDSALYLCASSPPSAEQETQYFGPGTRLLVL.

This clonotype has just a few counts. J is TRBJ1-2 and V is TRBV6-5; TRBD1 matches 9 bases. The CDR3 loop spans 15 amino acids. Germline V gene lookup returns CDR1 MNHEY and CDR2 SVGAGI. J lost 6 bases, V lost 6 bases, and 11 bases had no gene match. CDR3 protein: CASSSGTGSSNGYTF. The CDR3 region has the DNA TGTGCCAGCAGCTCCGGGACAGGGAGTAGTAATGGCTACACCTTC.

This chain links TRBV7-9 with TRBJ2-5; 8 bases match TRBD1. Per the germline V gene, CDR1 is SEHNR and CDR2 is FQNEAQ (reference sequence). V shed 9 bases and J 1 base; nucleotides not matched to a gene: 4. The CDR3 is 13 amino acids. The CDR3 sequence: CASQDRVQETQYF. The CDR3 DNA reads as TGTGCCAGTCAGGACAGGGTCCAAGAGACCCAGTACTTC.

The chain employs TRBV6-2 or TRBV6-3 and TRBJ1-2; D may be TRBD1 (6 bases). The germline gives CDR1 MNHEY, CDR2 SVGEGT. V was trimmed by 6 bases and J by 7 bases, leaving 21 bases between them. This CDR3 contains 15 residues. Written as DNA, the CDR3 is TGTGCCAGCAGCATTACAGGGACCCTAGGTGGTGGCTACACCTTC. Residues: CASSITGTLGGGYTF.

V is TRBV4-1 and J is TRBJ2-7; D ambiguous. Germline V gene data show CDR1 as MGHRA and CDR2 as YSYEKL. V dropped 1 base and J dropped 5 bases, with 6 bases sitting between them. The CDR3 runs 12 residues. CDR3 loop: CASSQGGDEQYF. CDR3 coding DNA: TGCGCCAGCAGCCAAGGTGGGGACGAGCAGTACTTC.

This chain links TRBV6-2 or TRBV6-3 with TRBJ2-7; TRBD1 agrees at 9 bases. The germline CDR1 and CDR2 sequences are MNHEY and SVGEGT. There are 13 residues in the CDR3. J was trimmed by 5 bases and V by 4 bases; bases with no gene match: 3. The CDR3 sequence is CASSWRDRDEQYF. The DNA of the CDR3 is TGTGCCAGCAGTTGGCGGGACAGGGACGAGCAGTACTTC.

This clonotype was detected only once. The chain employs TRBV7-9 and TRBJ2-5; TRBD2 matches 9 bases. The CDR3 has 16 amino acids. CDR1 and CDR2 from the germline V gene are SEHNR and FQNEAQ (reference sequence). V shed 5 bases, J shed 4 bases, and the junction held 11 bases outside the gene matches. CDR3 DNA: TGTGCCAGCAGCCTCCAGCTAGCGGGGTTAGGAGAGACCCAGTACTTC. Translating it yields CASSLQLAGLGETQYF.

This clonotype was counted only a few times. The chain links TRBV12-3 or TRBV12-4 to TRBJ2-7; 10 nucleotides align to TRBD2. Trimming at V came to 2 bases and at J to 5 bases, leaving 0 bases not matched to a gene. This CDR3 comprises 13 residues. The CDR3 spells CASSLTSGNEQYF. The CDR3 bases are TGTGCCAGCAGTTTAACTAGCGGGAACGAGCAGTACTTC.

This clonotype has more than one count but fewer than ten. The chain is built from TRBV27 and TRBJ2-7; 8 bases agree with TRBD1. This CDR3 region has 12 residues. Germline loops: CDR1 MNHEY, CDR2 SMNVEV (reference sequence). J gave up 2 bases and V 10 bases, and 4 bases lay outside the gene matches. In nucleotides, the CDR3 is TGTGCCAACACCAGGGGGCCCTACGAGCAGTACTTC. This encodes CANTRGPYEQYF.

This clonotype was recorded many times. CDR3 in DNA: TGTGCCAGCATGGGGCCCATGGAGACCCAGTACTTC. It codes for CASMGPMETQYF. V and J are TRBV7-8 and TRBJ2-5; D may be TRBD1 (5 bases). This CDR3 has 12 residues. Germline values: CDR1 SGHVS, CDR2 FQNEAQ. V was pared by 7 bases and J by 5 bases, with 11 bases between.

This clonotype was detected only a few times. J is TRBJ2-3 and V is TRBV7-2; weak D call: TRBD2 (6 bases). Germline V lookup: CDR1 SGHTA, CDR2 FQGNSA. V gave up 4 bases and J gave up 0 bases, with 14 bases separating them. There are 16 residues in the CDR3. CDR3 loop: CASSWGGGVSTDTQYF. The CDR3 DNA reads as TGTGCCAGCAGCTGGGGAGGCGGGGTCAGCACAGATACGCAGTATTTT.

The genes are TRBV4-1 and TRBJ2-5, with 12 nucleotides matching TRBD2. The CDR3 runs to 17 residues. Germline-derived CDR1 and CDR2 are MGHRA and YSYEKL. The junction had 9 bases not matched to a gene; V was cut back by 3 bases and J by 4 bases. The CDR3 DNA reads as TGCGCCAGCAGCCACCTGCTAGCGGGGGGGCCTAGAGAGACCCAGTACTTC. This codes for CASSHLLAGGPRETQYF.

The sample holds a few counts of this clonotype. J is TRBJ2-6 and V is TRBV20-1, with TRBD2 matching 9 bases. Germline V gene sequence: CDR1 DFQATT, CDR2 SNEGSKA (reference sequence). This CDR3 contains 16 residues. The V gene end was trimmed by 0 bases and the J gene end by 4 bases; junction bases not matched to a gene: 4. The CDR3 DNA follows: TGCAGTGCTAGAGACCTAGCGGGGAGGGGGGCCAACGTCCTGACTTTC. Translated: CSARDLAGRGANVLTF.

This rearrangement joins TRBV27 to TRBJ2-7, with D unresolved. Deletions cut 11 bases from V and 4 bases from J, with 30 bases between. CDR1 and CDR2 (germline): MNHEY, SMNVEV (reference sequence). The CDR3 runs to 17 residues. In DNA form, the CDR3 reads TGTGCCGGGGAAGGGATTATGGCGAACTACGGTGGATACGAGCAGTACGTC. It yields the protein CAGEGIMANYGGYEQYV.

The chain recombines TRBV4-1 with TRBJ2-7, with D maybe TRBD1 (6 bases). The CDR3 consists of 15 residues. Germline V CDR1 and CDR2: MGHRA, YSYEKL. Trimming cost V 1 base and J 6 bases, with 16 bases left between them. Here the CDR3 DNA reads TGCGCCAGCAGCCAAGGCGAGGGGGAGAGGGGCGAGCAGTACTTC. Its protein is CASSQGEGERGEQYF.

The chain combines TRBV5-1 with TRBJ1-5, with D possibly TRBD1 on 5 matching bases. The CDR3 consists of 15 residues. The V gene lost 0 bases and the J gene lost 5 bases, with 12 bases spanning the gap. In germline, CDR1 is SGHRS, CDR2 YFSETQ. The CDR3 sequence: CASSLGYGGDQPQHF. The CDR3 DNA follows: TGCGCCAGCAGCTTGGGTTACGGGGGGGATCAGCCCCAGCATTTT.

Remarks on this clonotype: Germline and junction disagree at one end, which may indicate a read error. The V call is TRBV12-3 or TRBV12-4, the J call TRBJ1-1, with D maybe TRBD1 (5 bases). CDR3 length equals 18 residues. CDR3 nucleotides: TGTGCCAGCAGTTTGGGGACCCGCGCTACTGGGGCGAACACTCAAGCTTTCTTT. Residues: CASSLGTRATGANTQAFF.

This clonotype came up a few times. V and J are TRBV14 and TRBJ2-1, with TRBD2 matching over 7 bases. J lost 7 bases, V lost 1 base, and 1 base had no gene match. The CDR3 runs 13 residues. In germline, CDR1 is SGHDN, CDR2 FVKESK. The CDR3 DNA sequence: TGTGCCAGCAGCCAAGGGGGGGGGAATGAGCAGTTCTTC. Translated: CASSQGGGNEQFF.

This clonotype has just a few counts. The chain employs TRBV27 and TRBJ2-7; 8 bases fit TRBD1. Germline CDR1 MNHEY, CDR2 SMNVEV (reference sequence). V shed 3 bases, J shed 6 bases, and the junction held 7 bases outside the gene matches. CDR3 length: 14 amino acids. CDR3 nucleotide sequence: TGTGCCAGCAGTTTTAACGACAGGGGTGCCGAGCAGTACTTC. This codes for CASSFNDRGAEQYF.

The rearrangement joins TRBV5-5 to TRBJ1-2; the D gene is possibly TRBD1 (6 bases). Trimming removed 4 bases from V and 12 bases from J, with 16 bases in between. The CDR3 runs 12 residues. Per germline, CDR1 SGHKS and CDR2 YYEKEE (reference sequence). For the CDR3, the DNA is TGTGCCAGCAGCATACAGGGAGTCTATCACACCTTC. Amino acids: CASSIQGVYHTF. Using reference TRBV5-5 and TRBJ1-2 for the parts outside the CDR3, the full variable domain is DAGVTQSPTHLIKTRGQQVTLRCSPISGHKSVSWYQQVLGQGPQFIFQYYEKEERGRGNFPDRFSARQFPNYSSELNVNALLLGDSALYLCASSIQGVYHTFGSGTRLTVV.

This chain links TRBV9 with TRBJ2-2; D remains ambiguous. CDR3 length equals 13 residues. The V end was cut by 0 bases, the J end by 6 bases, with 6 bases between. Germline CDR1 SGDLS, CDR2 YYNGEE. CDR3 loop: CASSVGVPGELFF. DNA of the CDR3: TGTGCCAGCAGCGTAGGGGTCCCCGGGGAGCTGTTTTTT.

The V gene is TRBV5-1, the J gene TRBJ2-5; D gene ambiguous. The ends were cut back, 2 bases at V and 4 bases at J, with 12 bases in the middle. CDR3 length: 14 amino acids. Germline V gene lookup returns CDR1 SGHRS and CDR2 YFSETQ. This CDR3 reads CASSLTDPGETQYF. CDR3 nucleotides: TGCGCCAGCAGCTTAACAGACCCGGGAGAGACCCAGTACTTC.

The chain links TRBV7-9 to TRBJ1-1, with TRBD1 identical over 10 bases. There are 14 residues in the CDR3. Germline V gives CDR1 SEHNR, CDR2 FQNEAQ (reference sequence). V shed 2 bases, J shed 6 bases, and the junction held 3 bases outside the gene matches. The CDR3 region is CASSLRDRGPEAFF. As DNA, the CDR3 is TGTGCCAGCAGCTTAAGGGACAGGGGCCCTGAAGCTTTCTTT.

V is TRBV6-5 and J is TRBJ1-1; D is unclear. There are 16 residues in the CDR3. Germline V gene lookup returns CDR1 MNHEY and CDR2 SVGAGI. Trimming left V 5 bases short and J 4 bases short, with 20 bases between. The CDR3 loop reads CASSGSRILRVTEAFF. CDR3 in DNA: TGTGCCAGCAGTGGGTCTCGGATTTTGAGGGTCACTGAAGCTTTCTTT.

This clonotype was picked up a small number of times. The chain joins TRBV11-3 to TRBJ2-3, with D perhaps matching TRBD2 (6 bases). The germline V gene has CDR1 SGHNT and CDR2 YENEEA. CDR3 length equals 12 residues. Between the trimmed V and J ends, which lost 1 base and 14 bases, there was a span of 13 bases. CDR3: CASSLGAGPLYF. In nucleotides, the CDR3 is TGTGCCAGCAGCTTAGGGGCGGGACCCCTGTATTTT.

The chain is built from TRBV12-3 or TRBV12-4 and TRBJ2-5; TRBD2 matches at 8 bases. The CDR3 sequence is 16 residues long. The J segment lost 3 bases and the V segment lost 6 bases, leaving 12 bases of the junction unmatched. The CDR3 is CASSTNPGLGEETQYF. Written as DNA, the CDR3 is TGTGCCAGCAGCACAAACCCGGGACTAGGGGAAGAGACCCAGTACTTC.